The next 3 T cell receptor beta chains were all read from a single sample in a study of T cell repertoires in cytomegalovirus infection. TCRdb used MiXCR to reprocess the reads, holding one entry per CDR3 protein. The sample lists about 490,000 distinct CDR3 sequences; roughly 10% were seen once. The specimen sequenced was PBMCs. The receptors shown here come from a human donor in good health (CMV status not recorded). Some clones in this sample may be carry-over from other donors' samples.

This clonotype was recorded at least ten times. The J gene is TRBJ2-7, the V gene TRBV28; a possible D gene is TRBD2 (7 bases). This CDR3 has 15 amino acids. V dropped 5 bases and J dropped 2 bases, with 16 bases sitting between them. In germline, CDR1 is MDHEN, CDR2 SYDVKM. The CDR3: CASSPLGGPTYEQYF. As DNA, the CDR3 is TGTGCCAGCAGTCCCTTGGGGGGGCCAACCTACGAGCAGTACTTC. Looking up the rest from reference TRBV28 and TRBJ2-7 gives the full variable domain: DVKVTQSSRYLVKRTGEKVFLECVQDMDHENMFWYRQDPGLGLRLIYFSYDVKMKEKGDIPEGYSVSREKKERFSLILESASTNQTSMYLCASSPLGGPTYEQYFGPGTRLTVT.

The chain is built from TRBV28 and TRBJ1-1; D gene uncertain. Germline V CDR1 and CDR2: MDHEN, SYDVKM. The CDR3 spans 11 residues. The V end was cut by 6 bases, the J end by 10 bases, with 12 bases between. The CDR3 region is CASSDRETAFF. CDR3 sequence (DNA): TGTGCCAGCAGCGATAGGGAGACAGCTTTCTTT.

In this sample, this clonotype turned up many times. This rearrangement joins TRBV7-2 to TRBJ2-5, with a weak D call TRBD1 (7 bases). The CDR3 runs to 16 residues. V shed 0 bases and J shed 5 bases, with 16 bases lying between them. CDR1 is SGHTA, CDR2 FQGNSA, per germline. The CDR3 nucleotides read TGTGCCAGCAGCTTAGCCGGGGGCAGGGGGTTGGAGACCCAGTACTTC. This codes for CASSLAGGRGLETQYF.